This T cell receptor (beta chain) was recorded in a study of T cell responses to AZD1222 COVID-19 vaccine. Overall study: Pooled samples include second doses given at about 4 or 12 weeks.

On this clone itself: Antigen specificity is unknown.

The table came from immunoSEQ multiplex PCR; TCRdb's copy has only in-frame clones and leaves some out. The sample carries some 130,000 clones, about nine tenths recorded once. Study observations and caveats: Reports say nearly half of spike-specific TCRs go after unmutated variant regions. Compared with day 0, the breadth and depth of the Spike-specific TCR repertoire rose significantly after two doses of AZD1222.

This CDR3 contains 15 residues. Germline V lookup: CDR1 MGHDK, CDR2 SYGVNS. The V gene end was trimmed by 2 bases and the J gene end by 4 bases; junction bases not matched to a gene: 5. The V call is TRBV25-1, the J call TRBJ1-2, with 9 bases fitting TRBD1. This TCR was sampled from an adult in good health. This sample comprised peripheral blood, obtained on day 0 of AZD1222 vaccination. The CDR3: CASSEEGQGSYGYTF. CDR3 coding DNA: TGTGCCAGCAGTGAAGAGGGACAGGGATCCTATGGCTACACCTTC.